This TCR beta chain emerged from a study of vaccination effects on CD4 cells after COVID-19. Germline values: CDR1 LGHDT, CDR2 YNNKEL (reference sequence). The trim removed 4 bases at V and 3 bases at J, leaving 8 bases unmatched. The CDR3 contains 15 residues. Assay used: immunoSEQ multiplex PCR; TCRdb lists only in-frame clones, some missing. The data hold tens of thousands of clones, with about 71% observed a single time. Antigen-specific CD4+ T cells expanded by the ViraFEST assay with viral peptide pools were then sequenced. Cultured cells yielded isolated CD4+ T cells after approximately nine days. None of these healthy vaccinees had been infected with SARS-CoV-2 before vaccination. Peptides at about 9.9 ug/ml and IL-2 at about 10 IU/ml were added to two million PBMC per well. On both days 3 and 7, half of the culture medium was replaced with IL-2 medium. A remark on this clone: Its specificity is not known.

The receptor comes from a human donor who received a COVID-19 vaccine. The V gene is TRBV3-1 (or the pseudogene TRBV3-2), the J gene TRBJ2-5; 7 bases map to TRBD1. Material: CD4+ T cells from PBMCs cultured with HCoV-OC43 spike peptides, obtained before COVID-19 vaccination. The sample's subset: HCoV-OC43 spike overlapping peptide pool stimulation. CDR3 in amino acids: CASSPSNRGEETQYF. The CDR3 DNA follows: TGTGCCAGCAGCCCCTCTAACAGGGGTGAAGAGACCCAGTACTTC.